These T cell receptor beta chains were read from a single sample in a study of blood T cell repertoires in COVID-19. Profiling relied on immunoSEQ multiplex PCR, and the TCRdb table lists in-frame clones only, not all of them. The profile covers roughly 250,000 clones, with over 80% appearing a single time and approximately 1.3% taken by the ten largest. Sequencing was performed on PBMCs or T cells enriched from blood (not recorded which). All receptors come from a human donor in a cohort exposed to, infected with or recovered from COVID-19 (not recorded which). The donor label of this sample is uncertain. Both conserved end residues are part of each CDR3.

j_gene,v_gene,CDR3aa
TRBJ1-3,TRBV5-1,CASSLGLASGNTIYF
TRBJ1-4,TRBV27,CASGDRFNEKLFF
TRBJ1-1,TRBV7-9,CALRTGVTEAFF
TRBJ1-3,TRBV7-2,CASSLGGTGGSGNTIYF
TRBJ1-3,TRBV19,CASGQGVSGNTIYF
TRBJ1-1,TRBV5-1,CASSLTHKNTEAFF
TRBJ2-7,TRBV7-8,CASSLVLHEQYF
TRBJ2-2,TRBV11-3,CASSPPTGNTGELFF
TRBJ1-1,TRBV7-8,CASSLGRNTEAFF
TRBJ1-3,TRBV19,CASSLLGQNSGNTIYF
TRBJ2-3,TRBV20-1,CSASAWTSGLTDTQYF
TRBJ2-7,TRBV19,CASSILAGGLYEQYF
TRBJ2-7,TRBV20-1,CSASRGRGEYF
TRBJ1-1,TRBV19,CASSQWGRRAEAFF
TRBJ1-5,TRBV7-9,CASSLALSTGRTQPQHF
TRBJ1-2,TRBV6-1,CATRESVRPNYGYTF
TRBJ1-1,TRBV6-5,CASSYRRSGTEAFF
TRBJ1-2,TRBV9,CASSGPSLDYGYTF
TRBJ1-5,TRBV7-8,CASSAHQGLVKRPQHF
TRBJ2-7,TRBV7-6,CASSLRTGGGYEQYF
TRBJ2-1,TRBV6-5,CASSYSRLAGGNEQFF
TRBJ1-1,TRBV19,CANRRDRDDTEAFF
TRBJ2-6,TRBV21-1,CASSLRGQGLLPWANVLTF
TRBJ1-5,TRBV25-1,CASSLGGQGAGEPQHF
TRBJ1-5,TRBV24-1,CATSEAPGQGSGLSNQPQHF
TRBJ2-3,TRBV9,CASSALDSRPTDTQYF
TRBJ2-1,TRBV24-1,CATSDPGGPYNEQFF
TRBJ1-6,TRBV5-1,CASSRDSSSYNSPLHF
TRBJ2-7,TRBV7-7,CASSFDPTVSSYEQYF
TRBJ1-4,TRBV7-9,CASSRDRGNEKLFF
TRBJ2-2,TRBV5-1,CASRPGTGNTGELFF
TRBJ1-1,TRBV19,CASSDRVRPEAFF
TRBJ1-4,TRBV6-1,CASSESGRGGEKLFF
TRBJ1-2,TRBV5-8,CASSSTGVAYGYTF
TRBJ2-1,TRBV10-1,CASSWGPSGKEQFF
TRBJ1-2,TRBV5-6,CASSLGPRLTF
TRBJ1-2,TRBV4-1,CASSQVDGANGYTF
TRBJ2-3,TRBV18,CASSPPGGQDTQYF
TRBJ1-6,TRBV27,CASRGQGLGRF
TRBJ1-2,TRBV6-1,CASSELAGPHNYGYTF
TRBJ2-1,TRBV11-2,CASSLVGPSSYNEQFF
TRBJ2-3,TRBV5-4,CASSPDRGPDTQYF
TRBJ1-5,TRBV24-1,CATSADREDQPQHF
TRBJ1-2,TRBV7-9,CASSLGQGYGYTF